These 22 T cell receptor beta chains share one sample of origin, sequenced in a study of T-cell memory formation after mild COVID-19. TCRdb passed the 5' RACE reads through MiXCR, listing each CDR3 protein once. The sample lists 500,000 to 550,000 distinct CDR3 sequences; about 20% were seen once. The material sequenced was PBMCs or a T cell subset sorted from them (not recorded which). These receptors were taken from an adult woman who had mild COVID-19 (a few samples of this study predate the infection). Cell type and time point are not known.

In its sample, this clonotype was seen a few times. The CDR3, as DNA: TGCGCCAGCAGCCAAGAAGCCGGACTCAACACCGGGGAGCTGTTTTTT. This encodes CASSQEAGLNTGELFF. V usage is TRBV4-3 and J usage is TRBJ2-2; possibly TRBD2 for D (5 bases). The CDR3 has 16 amino acids. CDR1 and CDR2 from the germline V gene are LGHNA and YSLEER. V lost 0 bases to trimming and J lost 2 bases, with 10 bases between them.

The V gene is TRBV6-2 or TRBV6-3, the J gene TRBJ1-1, with D possibly matching TRBD1 (6 bases). Germline V gene data show CDR1 as MNHEY and CDR2 as SVGEGT. There are 14 residues in the CDR3. The V end lost 2 bases, the J end lost 6 bases, and 13 bases lay between the germline ends. CDR3 sequence: CASSYGHRVSEAFF. CDR3 coding DNA: TGTGCCAGCAGTTACGGCCACAGGGTCTCTGAAGCTTTCTTT.

The chain recombines TRBV5-1 with TRBJ2-3; weak D call: TRBD2 (5 bases). Per the germline V gene, CDR1 is SGHRS and CDR2 is YFSETQ. V lost 7 bases and J lost 0, with 12 bases in between. CDR3 length equals 14 residues. Written as DNA, the CDR3 is TGCGCCAGCCAGGACTTCACTAGCACAGATACGCAGTATTTT. Translation gives CASQDFTSTDTQYF.

The sample holds many counts of this clonotype. The chain employs TRBV6-5 and TRBJ2-1, with D hard to call. The germline V and J ends were trimmed by 2 bases and 9 bases, with 8 bases remaining between them. Germline V lookup: CDR1 MNHEY, CDR2 SVGAGI. The CDR3 has 12 amino acids. The chain's CDR3 is CASSYVPGEQFF. The CDR3 coding sequence is TGTGCCAGCAGTTACGTTCCGGGTGAGCAGTTCTTC.

Only a few counts were recorded for this clonotype. The rearrangement uses TRBV6-4 and TRBJ2-2; perhaps D is TRBD1 or TRBD2 (5 bases each). The CDR3 loop spans 16 amino acids. V was clipped by 3 bases and J by 1 base, with 12 bases between them. The germline V gene encodes CDR1 MRHNA and CDR2 SNTAGT. The CDR3 sequence: CASSEYPRGNTGELFF. CDR3 bases: TGTGCCAGCAGTGAATACCCGAGGGGGAACACCGGGGAGCTGTTTTTT.

Only a few counts were recorded for this clonotype. The chain is built from TRBV7-6 and TRBJ2-1; a possible D gene is TRBD2 (5 bases). V was shortened by 5 bases and J by 0 bases, with 14 bases between the two germline ends. This CDR3 is 16 amino acids long. Germline lookup yields CDR1 SGHVS and CDR2 FNYEAQ. The CDR3 here is CASSPRTGRSYNEQFF. CDR3 sequence (DNA): TGTGCCAGCAGCCCCCGGACTGGACGCTCCTACAATGAGCAGTTCTTC.

The table lists this clonotype with many counts. The chain uses TRBV7-2 and TRBJ1-2; no clear D gene. The CDR3 covers 11 residues. Germline V gene sequence: CDR1 SGHTA, CDR2 FQGNSA. V dropped 5 bases and J dropped 2 bases, with 3 bases sitting between them. This CDR3 reads CASSANYGYTF. The CDR3 nucleotides read TGTGCCAGCAGCGCCAACTATGGCTACACCTTC.

A few counts support this clonotype. The V gene is TRBV20-1, the J gene TRBJ2-6, with 7 bases that match TRBD1. The CDR3 is made up of 15 amino acids. CDR1 and CDR2 from the germline V gene are DFQATT and SNEGSKA (reference sequence). V dropped 6 bases and J dropped 0; count of bases not matched to a gene: 5. CDR3 sequence: CSARDSLSGANVLTF. CDR3 nucleotide sequence: TGCAGTGCCCGGGACAGCCTCTCTGGGGCCAACGTCCTGACTTTC.

This clonotype was detected a few times. This chain links TRBV20-1 with TRBJ2-7; 8 bases agree with TRBD2. V shed 2 bases, J shed 0 bases, and the junction held 9 bases outside the gene matches. CDR1 and CDR2 from the germline V gene are DFQATT and SNEGSKA (reference sequence). This CDR3 spans 16 amino acids. The CDR3 region has the DNA TGCAGTGCTAGATTAATGGCGGGGGGTTTCTCCTACGAGCAGTACTTC. It specifies CSARLMAGGFSYEQYF.

The chain links TRBV7-9 to TRBJ2-2; no clear D gene. Trimming took off 6 bases at V and 1 base at J, with 18 bases between the two ends. The CDR3 has 17 amino acids. In germline, CDR1 is SEHNR, CDR2 FQNEAQ (reference sequence). CDR3 in amino acids: CASRLPPSTKNTGELFF. CDR3 sequence (DNA): TGTGCCAGCAGATTGCCTCCTTCGACAAAGAACACCGGGGAGCTGTTTTTT.

The CDR3 spells CASSPASGEAFF. CDR3 DNA: TGTGCCAGCTCACCTGCCTCAGGTGAAGCTTTCTTT. The chain links TRBV18 to TRBJ1-1; D unresolved. Trimming stripped 3 bases from V and 7 bases from J, with 9 bases between. Germline values: CDR1 KGHSH, CDR2 LQKENI. The CDR3 spans 12 residues. Combining the CDR3 with reference TRBV18 and TRBJ1-1 gives the whole variable domain NAGVMQNPRHLVRRRGQEARLRCSPMKGHSHVYWYRQLPEEGLKFMVYLQKENIIDESGMPKERFSAEFPKEGPSILRIQQVVRGDSAAYFCASSPASGEAFFGQGTRLTVV.

This chain connects TRBV10-3 to TRBJ1-5, with 7 positions matching TRBD1. Trimming at V came to 3 bases and at J to 2 bases, leaving 7 bases not matched to a gene. The V gene's germline CDR1 is ENHRY and CDR2 SYGVKD. The CDR3 is 16 amino acids. The CDR3 loop is CAISDPRQGGNQPQHF. CDR3 in DNA: TGTGCCATCAGTGATCCGAGACAGGGAGGCAATCAGCCCCAGCATTTT.

The table lists this clonotype with a count of one. The rearrangement joins TRBV24-1 to TRBJ2-5, with D possibly matching TRBD2 (5 bases). Trimming took 1 base from V and 5 from J, leaving 7 bases between them. Germline CDR1 and CDR2: KGHDR and SFDVKD. The CDR3 is made up of 13 amino acids. CDR3 sequence (DNA): TGTGCCACCAGTGATTTCCGAGGGGAGACCCAGTACTTC. Its translation: CATSDFRGETQYF.

V and J are TRBV7-2 and TRBJ2-3; 14 nucleotides match TRBD2. Germline values: CDR1 SGHTA, CDR2 FQGNSA. V lost 5 bases and J lost 2; bases outside the gene matches: 15. The CDR3 runs 20 residues. The CDR3 nucleotides read TGTGCCAGCAGCGCCCGCCTACGGGGACTAGCGGGGGTACACACAGATACGCAGTATTTT. Translated, it gives CASSARLRGLAGVHTDTQYF.

The chain carries TRBV9 and TRBJ1-5, with 8 nucleotides matching TRBD1. Germline V gives CDR1 SGDLS, CDR2 YYNGEE. The CDR3 spans 15 residues. V lost 3 bases, J lost 3 bases, and 5 bases stayed unmatched. The CDR3 coding sequence is TGTGCCAGCAGCGAGGGGACAGGTAACAATCAGCCCCAGCATTTT. This encodes CASSEGTGNNQPQHF.

This clonotype was seen a few times. This chain uses TRBV7-9 with TRBJ2-6, with no clear D. Germline CDR1 reads SEHNR; CDR2 reads FQNEAQ (reference sequence). The CDR3 covers 18 residues. The ends were cut back, 2 bases at V and 0 bases at J, with 14 bases in the middle. The CDR3 coding sequence is TGTGCCAGCAGCTTATGGGCCAGGAGAAGCTCTGGGGCCAACGTCCTGACTTTC. Its translation: CASSLWARRSSGANVLTF.

This clonotype occurred a few times. The CDR3 spells CASSLALLDRSNYGYTF. The CDR3 region has the DNA TGTGCCAGCAGCTTAGCGCTTTTAGACAGGAGTAACTATGGCTACACCTTC. The chain joins TRBV7-9 to TRBJ1-2; D may be TRBD1 (6 bases). This CDR3 contains 17 residues. Germline V lookup: CDR1 SEHNR, CDR2 FQNEAQ (reference sequence). V was shortened by 0 bases and J by 1 base, with 15 bases between the two germline ends.

The DNA for the CDR3 is TGTGCCAGCAGGTTTGCGAGCGGGGGCTCCTACGAGCAGTACTTC. Its translation is CASRFASGGSYEQYF. The gene calls are TRBV7-2 and TRBJ2-7, with 8 nucleotides matching TRBD2. Germline CDR1 and CDR2: SGHTA and FQGNSA. V lost 6 bases, J lost 0 bases, and 7 bases stayed unmatched. This CDR3 contains 15 residues.

The chain uses TRBV9 and TRBJ2-1, with D unresolved. Germline lookup yields CDR1 SGDLS and CDR2 YYNGEE. The CDR3 sequence is 15 residues long. V was pared by 4 bases and J by 0 bases, with 11 bases between. The CDR3 bases are TGTGCCAGCAGCTTGAGCTGGAGCTCCTACAATGAGCAGTTCTTC. The encoded protein is CASSLSWSSYNEQFF. Using reference TRBV9 and TRBJ2-1 for the parts outside the CDR3, the full variable domain is DSGVTQTPKHLITATGQRVTLRCSPRSGDLSVYWYQQSLDQGLQFLIQYYNGEERAKGNILERFSAQQFPDLHSELNLSSLELGDSALYFCASSLSWSSYNEQFFGPGTRLTVL.

The chain has TRBV9 and TRBJ2-7, with 10 bases fitting TRBD1. The V segment lost 3 bases and the J segment 6 bases; nucleotides outside the gene matches: 3. This CDR3 is 13 amino acids long. Looked up from germline, CDR1 is SGDLS and CDR2 is YYNGEE. In nucleotides, the CDR3 is TGTGCCAGCAGCGCCGGGACAGGGGTCGAGCAGTACTTC. This encodes CASSAGTGVEQYF.

This clonotype was recorded many times. The chain employs TRBV24-1 and TRBJ2-7; 12 bases map to TRBD2. Looked up from germline, CDR1 is KGHDR and CDR2 is SFDVKD. The CDR3 loop spans 12 amino acids. V lost 7 bases and J lost 7; bases outside the gene matches: 1. The CDR3: CATRGLAGEQYF. The CDR3 nucleotides read TGTGCCACCAGAGGACTAGCGGGAGAGCAGTACTTC.

This chain links TRBV6-5 with TRBJ2-1; 7 bases are a match to TRBD1. Germline V lookup: CDR1 MNHEY, CDR2 SVGAGI. This CDR3 has 15 residues. The V gene end was trimmed by 6 bases and the J gene end by 3 bases; junction bases not matched to a gene: 8. The CDR3 reads CASSRQGRNYNEQFF. The DNA of the CDR3 is TGTGCCAGCAGCCGACAGGGAAGGAACTACAATGAGCAGTTCTTC.